The clone carrying this TCR beta chain showed up just a few times. As yet, its antigen is unknown. These data belong to a study of T cell repertoires in cytomegalovirus infection. The V gene's germline CDR1 is SEHNR and CDR2 FQNEAQ (reference sequence). Trimming stripped 4 bases from V and 0 bases from J, with 12 bases between. The CDR3 is 15 residues long. TCRdb fed the reads into MiXCR, producing one record per CDR3 protein. This sample yields approximately 730,000 distinct CDR3 sequences, of which 25% to 30% are seen a single time; under 15% belongs to the top ten. Here the sequenced sample was cultured CD8+ T cells from PBMCs, taken from culture after CMV antigen stimulation. This rearrangement joins TRBV7-9 to TRBJ1-2, with unresolved D. The receptor was derived from a human donor in good health (CMV status not recorded). Some clones in this sample may be carry-over from other donors' samples. CDR3 sequence reads: CASSSAPLSNYGYTF. The CDR3, as DNA: TGTGCCAGCAGCTCGGCCCCTCTCTCTAACTATGGCTACACCTTC.